This TCR beta chain was profiled in a study of CD8 T cells in ankylosing spondylitis. General observations from the study: What seemed typical of ankylosing spondylitis blood was a TCR beta motif built from several highly homologous variants. The authors reported significant enrichment of disease-linked clones in matched ankylosing spondylitis synovial fluid.

Only a few counts were recorded for this clonotype. Its specificity is unknown. The TCR beta libraries were generated through quantitative 5'-RACE incorporating molecular barcodes. TCRdb recomputed calls from the 5' RACE reads with MiXCR, one row per CDR3 protein. The sample lists around 770,000 distinct CDR3 sequences, around 19% occurring once. This CDR3 region has 19 residues. V lost 0 bases and J lost 4, with 24 bases in between. The germline V gene encodes CDR1 MNHEY and CDR2 SVGAGI. The sequenced sample was blood, either unsorted or a sorted T cell fraction (not recorded which). The genes are TRBV6-5 and TRBJ1-2; D is undetermined. The clonotype was recovered from a male donor with ankylosing spondylitis. The CDR3, as DNA: TGTGCCAGCAGTTACTCGATCATGGGCAGGAGAGACTTTCCCTATGGCTACACCTTC. Protein product: CASSYSIMGRRDFPYGYTF.